This TCR beta chain derives from a study of blood T cells in healthy people across ages. With each sample, at least 5 micrograms of total RNA were extracted. A few counts support this clonotype. CDR1 is SQVTM and CDR2 is ANQGSEA in the germline V gene. Trimming removed 2 bases from V and 3 bases from J, with 10 bases in between. The CDR3 has 14 residues. With a J-beta primer mix and a sample-barcoded 5' primer, a second PCR ran about 7 to 12 cycles. Every sample gave at least 3 million paired-end reads containing CDR3. One entry per CDR3 protein, called by TCRdb with MiXCR from the 5' RACE reads. The sample has about 780,000 distinct CDR3 sequences; about a quarter are singletons. In addition, the sample was reused for a study of T cells of mothers and their children. From that study: Not a single persistent microchimeric T cell clone was detected.

Sequencing used blood. The V and J genes are TRBV29-1 and TRBJ2-2; D unresolved. The source is a boy aged 5-17 years in good health. CDR3 region: CSVEIMGDTGELFF. The CDR3 DNA is TGCAGCGTTGAAATAATGGGCGACACCGGGGAGCTGTTTTTT.